These T cell receptor beta chains were read from a single sample in a study of cytomegalovirus exposure and HLA in healthy donors. TCRdb keeps only in-frame clones here, not all; method: immunoSEQ multiplex PCR. The sample table includes 200,000 or so clones. The sequenced material came from PBMCs. The source is a boy between 5 and 17 years old in good health and CMV-seronegative. CDR3s include the opening cysteine and the closing phenylalanine or tryptophan. D genes are given only for firm matches.

d_call: TRBD2; j_call: TRBJ2-1; v_call: TRBV7-9; cdr3_aa: CASSLGGRDSYNEQFF; cdr3_nt: TGTGCCAGCAGCCTCGGGGGGAGGGATTCCTACAATGAGCAGTTCTTC
d_call: TRBD2; j_call: TRBJ2-7; v_call: TRBV6-5; cdr3_aa: CASSYSGGTGEQYF; cdr3_nt: TGTGCCAGCAGCTATAGCGGGGGGACGGGGGAGCAGTACTTC
d_call: .; j_call: TRBJ1-1; v_call: TRBV28; cdr3_aa: CASIRGRDTEAFF; cdr3_nt: TGTGCCAGCATCAGAGGGAGGGACACTGAAGCTTTCTTT
d_call: TRBD1; j_call: TRBJ2-7; v_call: TRBV6-1; cdr3_aa: CASKRQTGGLYEQYF; cdr3_nt: TGTGCCAGCAAGAGACAGACAGGGGGCCTCTACGAGCAGTACTTC
d_call: TRBD1; j_call: TRBJ1-2; v_call: TRBV9; cdr3_aa: CASSARQGDYGYTF; cdr3_nt: TGTGCCAGCAGCGCCAGACAGGGGGACTATGGCTACACCTTC
d_call: TRBD2; j_call: TRBJ2-2; v_call: TRBV30; cdr3_aa: CAWSVPRGGQGGELFF; cdr3_nt: TGTGCCTGGAGTGTACCGCGGGGGGGCCAAGGAGGGGAGCTGTTTTTT
d_call: .; j_call: TRBJ1-5; v_call: TRBV6-1; cdr3_aa: CASSSLSNQPQHF; cdr3_nt: TGTGCCAGCAGTTCCTTGAGCAATCAGCCCCAGCATTTT
d_call: TRBD2; j_call: TRBJ2-5; v_call: TRBV7-8; cdr3_aa: CASRLSGGSSVTQYF; cdr3_nt: TGTGCCAGCCGACTTAGCGGGGGGAGTTCGGTGACCCAGTACTTC
d_call: TRBD2; j_call: TRBJ2-5; v_call: TRBV5-4; cdr3_aa: CALSGRGAGDEQYF; cdr3_nt: TGTGCCCTCAGCGGGAGGGGCGCGGGGGATGAGCAGTACTTC
d_call: TRBD1; j_call: TRBJ1-5; v_call: TRBV7-9; cdr3_aa: CASSSDRAPNQPQHF; cdr3_nt: TGTGCCAGCAGCTCGGACAGGGCCCCTAATCAGCCCCAGCATTTT
d_call: TRBD2; j_call: TRBJ2-1; v_call: TRBV4-3; cdr3_aa: CASSQGAGAGGWYNEQFF; cdr3_nt: TGCGCCAGCAGCCAAGGGGCTGGGGCGGGGGGGTGGTACAATGAGCAGTTCTTC
d_call: TRBD2; j_call: TRBJ2-3; v_call: TRBV18; cdr3_aa: CASSPPTLAGGTDTQYF; cdr3_nt: TGTGCCAGCTCACCACCGACACTAGCGGGGGGCACAGATACGCAGTATTTT
d_call: .; j_call: TRBJ1-2; v_call: TRBV5-4; cdr3_aa: CASKHRDGGYTF; cdr3_nt: TGTGCCAGCAAACACAGGGATGGCGGCTACACCTTC
d_call: TRBD2; j_call: TRBJ2-1; v_call: TRBV19; cdr3_aa: CASSITSGGANDEQFF; cdr3_nt: TGTGCCAGTAGCATAACTAGCGGGGGGGCCAACGATGAGCAGTTCTTC
d_call: TRBD1; j_call: TRBJ2-7; v_call: TRBV7-3; cdr3_aa: CASSLGTGTYGQYF; cdr3_nt: TGTGCCAGCAGCCTTGGGACAGGGACCTACGGGCAGTACTTC
d_call: .; j_call: TRBJ1-3; v_call: TRBV5-5; cdr3_aa: CASGTPGNTIYF; cdr3_nt: TGTGCCAGCGGGACTCCTGGAAACACCATATATTTT
d_call: .; j_call: TRBJ1-1; v_call: TRBV5-1; cdr3_aa: CASSWTTDRPTAFF; cdr3_nt: TGCGCCAGCAGCTGGACGACAGATCGCCCTACGGCTTTCTTT
d_call: TRBD2; j_call: TRBJ2-7; v_call: TRBV5-4; cdr3_aa: CASSSPSWRENEQYF; cdr3_nt: TGTGCCAGCAGCTCACCCTCTTGGCGGGAGAACGAGCAGTACTTC
d_call: .; j_call: TRBJ1-2; v_call: TRBV4-1; cdr3_aa: CASSQGAGPLYGYTF; cdr3_nt: TGCGCCAGCAGCCAAGGTGCAGGCCCGCTCTATGGCTACACCTTC
d_call: .; j_call: TRBJ2-2; v_call: TRBV7-2; cdr3_aa: CASSSDRSPAGELFF; cdr3_nt: TGTGCCAGCAGCTCCGACAGGTCTCCGGCCGGGGAGCTGTTTTTT
d_call: .; j_call: TRBJ1-1; v_call: TRBV27; cdr3_aa: CASRRFETEAFF; cdr3_nt: TGTGCCAGCAGAAGATTCGAGACTGAAGCTTTCTTT
d_call: TRBD1; j_call: TRBJ1-2; v_call: TRBV28; cdr3_aa: CASRALGTGSNYGYTF; cdr3_nt: TGTGCCAGCAGGGCCTTGGGGACAGGGTCAAACTATGGCTACACCTTC
d_call: .; j_call: TRBJ1-1; v_call: TRBV5-4; cdr3_aa: CASSLPGASGMDEAFF; cdr3_nt: TGTGCCAGCAGCTTACCGGGCGCGTCGGGAATGGATGAAGCTTTCTTT
d_call: TRBD2; j_call: TRBJ2-2; v_call: TRBV6-5; cdr3_aa: CASCSGGAGTGELFF; cdr3_nt: TGTGCCAGCTGTAGCGGGGGGGCTGGAACCGGGGAGCTGTTTTTT
d_call: TRBD1; j_call: TRBJ1-6; v_call: TRBV30; cdr3_aa: CAYTRDRESPLHF; cdr3_nt: TGTGCCTACACTCGGGACAGAGAATCACCCCTCCACTTT
d_call: .; j_call: TRBJ2-5; v_call: TRBV18; cdr3_aa: CASSPQTPPETQYF; cdr3_nt: TGTGCCAGCTCACCGCAGACTCCCCCAGAGACCCAGTACTTC
d_call: TRBD1; j_call: TRBJ1-1; v_call: TRBV18; cdr3_aa: CASSPGQGANEAFF; cdr3_nt: TGTGCCAGCTCACCGGGACAGGGGGCGAATGAAGCTTTCTTT
d_call: TRBD1; j_call: TRBJ2-2; v_call: TRBV19; cdr3_aa: CASSKGTGALGGELFF; cdr3_nt: TGTGCCAGTAGTAAAGGAACAGGGGCGCTTGGCGGGGAGCTGTTTTTT
d_call: TRBD2; j_call: TRBJ2-7; v_call: TRBV5-1; cdr3_aa: CASSLSGGAAYEQYF; cdr3_nt: TGCGCCAGCAGCTTGTCCGGGGGGGCCGCGTACGAGCAGTACTTC
d_call: TRBD1; j_call: TRBJ1-4; v_call: TRBV6-5; cdr3_aa: CASSPGQGSEKLFF; cdr3_nt: TGTGCCAGCAGCCCGGGACAGGGGTCTGAAAAACTGTTTTTT
d_call: .; j_call: TRBJ1-2; v_call: TRBV18; cdr3_aa: CASSPVRDNYGYTF; cdr3_nt: TGTGCCAGCTCACCAGTCAGGGATAACTATGGCTACACCTTC
d_call: .; j_call: TRBJ1-6; v_call: TRBV4-1; cdr3_aa: CASSQQSVRLSYNSPLHF; cdr3_nt: TGCGCCAGCAGCCAACAGTCCGTGAGGCTCTCCTATAATTCACCCCTCCACTTT
d_call: TRBD2; j_call: TRBJ2-1; v_call: TRBV5-1; cdr3_aa: CASSLARLAGGRINNEQFF; cdr3_nt: TGCGCCAGCAGCTTGGCAAGACTAGCGGGGGGGCGTATCAACAATGAGCAGTTCTTC
d_call: .; j_call: TRBJ2-5; v_call: TRBV7-3; cdr3_aa: CASSRGGASGETQYF; cdr3_nt: TGTGCCAGCAGCCGAGGGGGTGCCTCAGGAGAGACCCAGTACTTC
d_call: .; j_call: TRBJ2-3; v_call: TRBV4-3; cdr3_aa: CASSQEEEIRDTQYF; cdr3_nt: TGCGCCAGCAGCCAGGAGGAGGAAATCAGGGATACGCAGTATTTT
d_call: .; j_call: TRBJ2-1; v_call: TRBV11-2; cdr3_aa: CASSLVPLVANEQFF; cdr3_nt: TGTGCCAGCAGCTTAGTCCCGCTAGTTGCCAATGAGCAGTTCTTC
d_call: TRBD1; j_call: TRBJ2-1; v_call: TRBV4-1; cdr3_aa: CASSQPTKDRVNEQFF; cdr3_nt: TGCGCCAGCAGCCAGCCTACGAAGGACAGGGTGAATGAGCAGTTCTTC
d_call: .; j_call: TRBJ2-7; v_call: TRBV19; cdr3_aa: CASSIGVKGYEQYF; cdr3_nt: TGTGCCAGTAGTATCGGGGTCAAGGGTTACGAGCAGTACTTC
d_call: .; j_call: TRBJ2-6; v_call: TRBV5-6; cdr3_aa: CASSLDRGSGANVLTF; cdr3_nt: TGTGCCAGCAGCTTGGATAGGGGCTCTGGGGCCAACGTCCTGACTTTC
d_call: .; j_call: TRBJ2-1; v_call: TRBV13; cdr3_aa: CASTTRGGRPNEQFF; cdr3_nt: TGTGCCAGCACTACGAGGGGGGGCCGTCCCAATGAGCAGTTCTTC
d_call: .; j_call: TRBJ2-3; v_call: TRBV6-6; cdr3_aa: CASSSTSDTQYF; cdr3_nt: TGTGCCAGCAGTTCGACTTCAGATACGCAGTATTTT
d_call: .; j_call: TRBJ2-7; v_call: TRBV4-1; cdr3_aa: CASSQDGGGKVYF; cdr3_nt: TGCGCCAGCAGCCAAGATGGGGGCGGAAAGGTGTACTTC
d_call: TRBD1; j_call: TRBJ1-1; v_call: TRBV27; cdr3_aa: CATRGAVRNTEAFF; cdr3_nt: TGTGCCACCAGGGGGGCGGTGAGGAACACTGAAGCTTTCTTT
d_call: .; j_call: TRBJ2-3; v_call: TRBV9; cdr3_aa: CASSVEGSNTDTQYF; cdr3_nt: TGTGCCAGCAGCGTGGAGGGGTCCAACACAGATACGCAGTATTTT
d_call: TRBD2; j_call: TRBJ2-1; v_call: TRBV4-1; cdr3_aa: CASSQVGAGGVSSYNEQFF; cdr3_nt: TGCGCCAGCAGCCAAGTTGGGGCGGGGGGGGTCAGCTCCTACAATGAGCAGTTCTTC
d_call: TRBD1; j_call: TRBJ1-2; v_call: TRBV27; cdr3_aa: CASSAGTGNSYGYTF; cdr3_nt: TGTGCCAGCAGCGCCGGGACAGGGAACTCCTATGGCTACACCTTC
d_call: .; j_call: TRBJ1-2; v_call: TRBV6-5; cdr3_aa: CASRGGQLYGYTF; cdr3_nt: TGTGCCAGCAGGGGTGGACAGCTGTATGGCTACACCTTC
d_call: TRBD1; j_call: TRBJ2-1; v_call: TRBV7-6; cdr3_aa: CASSLDSLIGTGAYNEQFF; cdr3_nt: TGTGCCAGCAGCTTAGATTCGTTAATCGGGACAGGGGCCTACAATGAGCAGTTCTTC
d_call: .; j_call: TRBJ2-7; v_call: TRBV4-3; cdr3_aa: CASSQEVHGTYEQYF; cdr3_nt: TGCGCCAGCAGCCAAGAAGTGCACGGGACCTACGAGCAGTACTTC
d_call: .; j_call: TRBJ1-4; v_call: TRBV7-9; cdr3_aa: CASSPNRATNEKLFF; cdr3_nt: TGTGCCAGCAGCCCAAACAGGGCAACTAATGAAAAACTGTTTTTT
d_call: .; j_call: TRBJ2-7; v_call: TRBV4-1; cdr3_aa: CASSFNGEKYEQYF; cdr3_nt: TGCGCCAGCAGCTTCAACGGGGAGAAGTACGAGCAGTACTTC
d_call: TRBD2; j_call: TRBJ2-3; v_call: TRBV19; cdr3_aa: CASSRTSGSTDTQYF; cdr3_nt: TGTGCCAGTAGTCGGACTAGCGGAAGCACAGATACGCAGTATTTT
d_call: TRBD2; j_call: TRBJ2-7; v_call: TRBV12-5; cdr3_aa: CASGLGRGAPYEQYF; cdr3_nt: TGTGCTAGTGGTTTGGGGCGGGGGGCCCCCTACGAGCAGTACTTC
d_call: .; j_call: TRBJ1-2; v_call: TRBV2; cdr3_aa: CASTPRGLVYTF; cdr3_nt: TGTGCCAGCACCCCAAGGGGGTTGGTTTACACCTTC
d_call: TRBD1; j_call: TRBJ1-1; v_call: TRBV19; cdr3_aa: CASSGDRAMNTEAFF; cdr3_nt: TGTGCCAGTAGTGGAGACAGGGCGATGAACACTGAAGCTTTCTTT